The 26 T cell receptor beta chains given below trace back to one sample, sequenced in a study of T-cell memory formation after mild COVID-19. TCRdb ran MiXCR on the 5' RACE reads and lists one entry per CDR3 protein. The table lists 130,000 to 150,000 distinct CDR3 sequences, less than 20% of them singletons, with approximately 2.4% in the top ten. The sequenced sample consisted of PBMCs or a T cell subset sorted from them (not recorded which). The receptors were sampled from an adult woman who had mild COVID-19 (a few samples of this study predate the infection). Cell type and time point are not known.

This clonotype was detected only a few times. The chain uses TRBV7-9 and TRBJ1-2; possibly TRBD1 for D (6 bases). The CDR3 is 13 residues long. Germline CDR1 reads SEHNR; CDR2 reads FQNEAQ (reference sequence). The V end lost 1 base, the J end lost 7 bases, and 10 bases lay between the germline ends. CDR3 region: CASSLDRVRGYTF. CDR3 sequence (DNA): TGTGCCAGCAGCTTAGACAGGGTTCGTGGCTACACCTTC.

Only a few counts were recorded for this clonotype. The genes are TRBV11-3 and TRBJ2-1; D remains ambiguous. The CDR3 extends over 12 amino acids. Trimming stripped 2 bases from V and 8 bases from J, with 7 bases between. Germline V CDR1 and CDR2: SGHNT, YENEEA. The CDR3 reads CASSLPSDEQFF. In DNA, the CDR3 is TGTGCCAGCAGCTTACCTAGTGATGAGCAGTTCTTC.

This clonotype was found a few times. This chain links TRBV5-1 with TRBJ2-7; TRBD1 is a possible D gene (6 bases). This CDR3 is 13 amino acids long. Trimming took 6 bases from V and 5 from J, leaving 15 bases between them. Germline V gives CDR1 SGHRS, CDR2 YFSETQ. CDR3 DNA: TGCGCCAGCAACCCTTCGGGACACCACGAGCAGTACTTC. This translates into CASNPSGHHEQYF.

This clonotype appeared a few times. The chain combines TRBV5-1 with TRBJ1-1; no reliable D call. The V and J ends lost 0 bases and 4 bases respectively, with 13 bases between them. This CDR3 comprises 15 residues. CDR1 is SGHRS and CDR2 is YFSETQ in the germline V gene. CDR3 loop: CASSLERRAPTEAFF. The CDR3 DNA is TGCGCCAGCAGCTTGGAGAGGCGGGCCCCCACTGAAGCTTTCTTT.

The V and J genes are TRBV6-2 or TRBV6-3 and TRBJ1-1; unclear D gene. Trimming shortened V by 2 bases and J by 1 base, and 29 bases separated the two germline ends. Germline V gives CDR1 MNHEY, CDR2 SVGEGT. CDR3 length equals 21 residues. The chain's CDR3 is CASSYPYGPSPSRRGNTEAFF. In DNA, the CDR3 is TGTGCCAGCAGTTACCCTTATGGTCCAAGTCCTTCACGCCGGGGGAACACTGAAGCTTTCTTT.

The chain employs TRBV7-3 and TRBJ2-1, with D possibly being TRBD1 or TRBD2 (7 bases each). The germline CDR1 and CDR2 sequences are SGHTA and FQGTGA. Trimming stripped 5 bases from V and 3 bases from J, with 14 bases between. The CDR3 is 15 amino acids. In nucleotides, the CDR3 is TGTGCCAGCAGCCCCCAGGGGGGGAGCTACAATGAGCAGTTCTTC. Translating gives CASSPQGGSYNEQFF.

The CDR3, as DNA: TGTGCCAGTAGTATAACCACCACGAGGTCCACAGATACGCAGTATTTT. Translation gives CASSITTTRSTDTQYF. The rearrangement uses TRBV19 and TRBJ2-3; D not resolved. The V end was cut by 2 bases, the J end by 2 bases, with 14 bases between. The CDR3 spans 16 residues. Germline CDR1 reads LNHDA; CDR2 reads SQIVND (reference sequence).

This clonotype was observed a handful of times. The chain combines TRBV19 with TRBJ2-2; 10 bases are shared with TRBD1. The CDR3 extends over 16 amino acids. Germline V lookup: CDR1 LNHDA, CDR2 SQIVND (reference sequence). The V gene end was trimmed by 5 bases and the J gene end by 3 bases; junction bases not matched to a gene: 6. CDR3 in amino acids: CASSPSGTGDTGELFF. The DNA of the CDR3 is TGTGCCAGTAGTCCTTCTGGGACAGGGGACACCGGGGAGCTGTTTTTT.

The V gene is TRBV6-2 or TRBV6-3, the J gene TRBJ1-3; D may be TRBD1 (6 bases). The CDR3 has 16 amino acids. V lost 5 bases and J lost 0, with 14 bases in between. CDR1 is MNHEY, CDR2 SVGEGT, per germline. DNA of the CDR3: TGTGCCAGCAGTCGGAGCAGGGGCTTCTCTGGAAACACCATATATTTT. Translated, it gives CASSRSRGFSGNTIYF.

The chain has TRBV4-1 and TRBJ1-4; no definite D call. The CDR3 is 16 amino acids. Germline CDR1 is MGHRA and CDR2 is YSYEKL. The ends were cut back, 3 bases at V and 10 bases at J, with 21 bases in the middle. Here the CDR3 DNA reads TGCGCCAGCAGCCATCCACTGGATAGCCTGGTGGGAAAACTGTTTTTT. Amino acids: CASSHPLDSLVGKLFF.

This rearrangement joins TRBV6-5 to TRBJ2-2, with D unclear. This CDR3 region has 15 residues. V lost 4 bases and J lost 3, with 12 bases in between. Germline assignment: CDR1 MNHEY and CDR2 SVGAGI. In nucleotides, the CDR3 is TGTGCCAGCAGTTCCCCCGGACGGGACACCGGGGAGCTGTTTTTT. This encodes CASSSPGRDTGELFF.

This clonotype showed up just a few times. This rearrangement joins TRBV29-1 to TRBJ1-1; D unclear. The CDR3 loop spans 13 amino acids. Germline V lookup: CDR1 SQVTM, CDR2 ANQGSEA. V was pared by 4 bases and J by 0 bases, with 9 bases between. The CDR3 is CSVGAGLNTEAFF. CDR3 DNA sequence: TGCAGCGTTGGCGCCGGGCTGAACACTGAAGCTTTCTTT.

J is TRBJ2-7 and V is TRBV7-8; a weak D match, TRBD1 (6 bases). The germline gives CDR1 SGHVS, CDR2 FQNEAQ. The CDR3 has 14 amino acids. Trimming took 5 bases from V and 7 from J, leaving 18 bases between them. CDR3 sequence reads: CASSPQGGLGEQYF. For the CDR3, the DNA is TGTGCCAGCAGCCCCCAAGGGGGTTTAGGAGAGCAGTACTTC.

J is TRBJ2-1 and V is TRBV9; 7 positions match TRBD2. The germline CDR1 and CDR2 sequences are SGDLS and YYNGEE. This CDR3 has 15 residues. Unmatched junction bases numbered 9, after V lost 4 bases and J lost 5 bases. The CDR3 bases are TGTGCCAGCAGCCTCGGGGCTAGCGGTGACAATGAGCAGTTCTTC. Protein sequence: CASSLGASGDNEQFF.

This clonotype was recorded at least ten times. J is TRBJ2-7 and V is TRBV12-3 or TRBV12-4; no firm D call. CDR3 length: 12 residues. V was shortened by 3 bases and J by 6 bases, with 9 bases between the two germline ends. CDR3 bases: TGTGCCAGCAGTTTTCAGATGATCGAGCAGTACTTC. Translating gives CASSFQMIEQYF.

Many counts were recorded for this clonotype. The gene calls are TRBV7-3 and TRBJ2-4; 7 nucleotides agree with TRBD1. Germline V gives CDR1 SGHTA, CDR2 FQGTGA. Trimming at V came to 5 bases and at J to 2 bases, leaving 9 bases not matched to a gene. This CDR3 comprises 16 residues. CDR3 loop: CASSAQGMGTKNIQYF. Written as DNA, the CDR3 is TGTGCCAGCAGCGCACAGGGGATGGGGACCAAAAACATTCAGTACTTC.

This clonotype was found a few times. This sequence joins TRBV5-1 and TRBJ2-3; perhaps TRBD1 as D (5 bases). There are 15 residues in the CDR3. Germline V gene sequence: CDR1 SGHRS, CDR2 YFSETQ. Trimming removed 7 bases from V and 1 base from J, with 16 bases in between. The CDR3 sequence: CASSRGNVGTDTQYF. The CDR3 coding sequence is TGCGCCAGCTCAAGGGGCAACGTGGGCACAGATACGCAGTATTTT.

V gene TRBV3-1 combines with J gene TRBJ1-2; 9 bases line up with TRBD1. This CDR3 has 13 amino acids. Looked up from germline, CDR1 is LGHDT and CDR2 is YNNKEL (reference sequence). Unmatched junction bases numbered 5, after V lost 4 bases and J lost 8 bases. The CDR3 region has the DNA TGTGCCAGCAGCCGATGGGACAGGGACGGCTACACCTTC. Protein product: CASSRWDRDGYTF.

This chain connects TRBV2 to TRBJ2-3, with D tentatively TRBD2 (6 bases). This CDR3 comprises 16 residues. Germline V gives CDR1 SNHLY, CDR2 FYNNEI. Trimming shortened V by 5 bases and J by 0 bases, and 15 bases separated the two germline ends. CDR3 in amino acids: CASSTLTSRSTDTQYF. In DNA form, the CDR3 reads TGTGCCAGCAGTACACTCACTAGCCGAAGCACAGATACGCAGTATTTT.

The CDR3 region is CAISEASGRAANEQFF. CDR3 coding DNA: TGTGCCATCAGTGAGGCGAGCGGGAGGGCCGCCAATGAGCAGTTCTTC. The chain joins TRBV10-3 to TRBJ2-1; TRBD2 matches 10 bases. V trimming: 2 bases; J trimming: 6 bases; junction bases outside the gene matches: 7. This CDR3 comprises 16 residues. Germline-derived CDR1 and CDR2 are ENHRY and SYGVKD.

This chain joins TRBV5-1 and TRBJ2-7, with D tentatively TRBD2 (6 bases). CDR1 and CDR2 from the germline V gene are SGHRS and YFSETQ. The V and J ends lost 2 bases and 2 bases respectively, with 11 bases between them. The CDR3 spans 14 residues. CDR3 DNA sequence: TGCGCCAGCAGCTTTAGCGGACTTACCTACGAGCAGTACTTC. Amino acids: CASSFSGLTYEQYF.

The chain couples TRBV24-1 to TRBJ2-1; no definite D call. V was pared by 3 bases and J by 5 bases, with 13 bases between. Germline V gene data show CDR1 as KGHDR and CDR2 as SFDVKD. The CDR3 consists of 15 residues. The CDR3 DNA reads TGTGCCACCAGTGATGTTGGGAACCCCGACAATGAGCAGTTCTTC. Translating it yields CATSDVGNPDNEQFF.

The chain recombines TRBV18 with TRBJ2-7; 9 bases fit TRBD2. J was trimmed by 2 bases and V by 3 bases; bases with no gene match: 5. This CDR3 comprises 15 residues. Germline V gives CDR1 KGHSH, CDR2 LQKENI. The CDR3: CASSPWASGTYEQYF. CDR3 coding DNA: TGTGCCAGCTCACCCTGGGCTAGCGGGACCTACGAGCAGTACTTC.

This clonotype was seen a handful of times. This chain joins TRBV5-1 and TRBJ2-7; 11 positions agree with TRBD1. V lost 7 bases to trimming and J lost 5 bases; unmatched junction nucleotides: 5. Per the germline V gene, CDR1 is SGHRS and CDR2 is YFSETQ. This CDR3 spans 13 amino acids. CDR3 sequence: CASGQGANDEQYF. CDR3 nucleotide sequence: TGCGCCAGCGGACAGGGGGCGAATGACGAGCAGTACTTC.

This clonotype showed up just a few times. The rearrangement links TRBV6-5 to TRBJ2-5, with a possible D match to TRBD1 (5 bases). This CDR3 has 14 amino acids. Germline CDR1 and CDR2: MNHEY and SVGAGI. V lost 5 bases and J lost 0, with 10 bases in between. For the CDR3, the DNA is TGTGCCAGCAGTCGGCAGGGAAACCAAGAGACCCAGTACTTC. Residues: CASSRQGNQETQYF.

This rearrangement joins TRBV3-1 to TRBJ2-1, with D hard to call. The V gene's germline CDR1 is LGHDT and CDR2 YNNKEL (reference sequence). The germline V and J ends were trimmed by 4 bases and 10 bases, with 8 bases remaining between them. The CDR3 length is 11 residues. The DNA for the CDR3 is TGTGCCAGCAGCCTAAGATGGGAGCAGTTCTTC. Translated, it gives CASSLRWEQFF.